The clone carrying this T cell receptor beta chain appeared a few times. Its antigen remains unidentified. The data stem from a study of cytomegalovirus exposure and HLA in healthy donors. Study-wide background: Roughly 86 million unique TCRs from HLA-typed donors made up an early data release. Study-wide points: In vitro work confirmed that a few CMV-associated chains recognize CMV antigens. Researchers catalogued over 150 TCR beta chains as cytomegalovirus-associated. Analyses of presence and absence presupposed an approximately uniform sequencing depth across donors.

Both 60 Vbeta primers and 13 Jbeta primers went into the PCR. Method: immunoSEQ multiplex PCR; TCRdb's copy keeps in-frame clones and lacks some. The profile shows roughly 160,000 clones, roughly three quarters of them singletons. The CDR3 length is 14 residues. V shed 4 bases and J 3 bases; nucleotides not matched to a gene: 2. Per germline, CDR1 SGHRS and CDR2 YFSETQ. The chain uses TRBV5-1 and TRBJ2-2, with 8 bases identical to TRBD1. The source material was PBMCs. The TCR was taken from a man aged 60-69 years in good health and CMV-seronegative. CDR3 DNA sequence: TGCGCCAGCAGCCCGACAGGGGACACCGGGGAGCTGTTTTTT. Its translation is CASSPTGDTGELFF.